This entry is about one TCR beta chain. The authors' processing: Reference gene primer amplification yielded estimated nucleated cell counts. Data came from immunoSEQ multiplex PCR; TCRdb stores just in-frame clones and leaves some out. V and J calls and clone size are as listed in that table; D and trimming were resolved from the DNA. The data contain about 200,000 clones, around 80% of them singletons. This entry belongs to a study of blood T cell repertoires in COVID-19. On the study more broadly: Researchers got acute and convalescent COVID-19 samples from the United States, Italy and Spain. T cells, B-cell-depleted T cells, or PBMCs supplied cDNA or gDNA.

The length of the CDR3 is 15 residues. Germline V lookup: CDR1 SGHAT, CDR2 FQNNGV. Deletions cut 0 bases from V and 1 base from J, with 6 bases between. The sequencing sample was made of peripheral blood. The rearrangement links TRBV11-2 to TRBJ2-2; D remains unclear. The TCR was taken from a woman between 35 and 50 years old with acute or convalescent COVID-19. CDR3 residues: CASSLELLNTGELFF. In nucleotides, the CDR3 is TGTGCCAGCAGCTTAGAACTCCTGAACACCGGGGAGCTGTTTTTT.